This entry lists 11 T cell receptor beta chains sequenced from one sample in a study of blood T cell repertoires in COVID-19. Method: immunoSEQ multiplex PCR; TCRdb's copy keeps in-frame clones and lacks some. Among over 250,000 clones listed, roughly 86% were seen once. The sample taken for sequencing was PBMCs or T cells enriched from blood (not recorded which). The source is a woman aged 18-29 years who had recovered from COVID-19.

This chain connects TRBV19 to TRBJ2-5; 8 bases align to TRBD2. CDR3 length equals 16 residues. The germline CDR1 and CDR2 sequences are LNHDA and SQIVND (reference sequence). Trimming at V came to 0 bases and at J to 4 bases, leaving 7 bases not matched to a gene. The chain's CDR3 is CASSIDIGLAGETQYF. CDR3 in DNA: TGTGCCAGTAGTATAGATATTGGGCTAGCGGGAGAGACCCAGTACTTC.

The chain is built from TRBV2 and TRBJ2-3; 10 bases are a match to TRBD2. The CDR3 has 16 amino acids. Unmatched junction bases numbered 9, after V lost 4 bases and J lost 5 bases. Germline lookup yields CDR1 SNHLY and CDR2 FYNNEI. CDR3 region: CASSVEDSGRRDTQYF. CDR3 DNA sequence: TGTGCCAGCAGTGTCGAGGATAGCGGGAGGAGAGATACGCAGTATTTT.

This chain links TRBV5-1 with TRBJ2-5; possibly TRBD1 for D (5 bases). The germline V and J ends were trimmed by 0 bases and 1 base, with 7 bases remaining between them. Germline V gene data show CDR1 as SGHRS and CDR2 as YFSETQ. The CDR3 has 14 amino acids. The CDR3 reads CASSLGQIQETQYF. The CDR3 coding sequence is TGCGCCAGCAGCTTGGGACAGATCCAAGAGACCCAGTACTTC.

The chain links TRBV13 to TRBJ2-7; D ambiguous. V lost 3 bases to trimming and J lost 3 bases, with 3 bases between them. CDR3 length equals 11 residues. Germline-derived CDR1 and CDR2 are PRHDT and FYEKMQ (reference sequence). The CDR3 protein is CASSFGYEQYF. The CDR3 DNA follows: TGTGCCAGCAGCTTCGGCTACGAGCAGTACTTC. Full variable domain (rest looked up from reference TRBV13 and TRBJ2-7): AAGVIQSPRHLIKEKRETATLKCYPIPRHDTVYWYQQGPGQDPQFLISFYEKMQSDKGSIPDRFSAQQFSDYHSELNMSSLELGDSALYFCASSFGYEQYFGPGTRLTVT.

The J gene is TRBJ1-6, the V gene TRBV7-2; TRBD1 might be the D (6 bases). The V gene's germline CDR1 is SGHTA and CDR2 FQGNSA. This CDR3 comprises 15 residues. V dropped 1 base and J dropped 10 bases, with 14 bases sitting between them. The CDR3: CASSLVGQYSSPLHF. The CDR3 nucleotides read TGTGCCAGCAGCTTAGTAGGACAGTACAGCTCACCCCTCCACTTT.

V usage is TRBV19 and J usage is TRBJ2-1; D is unclear. Trimming cost V 4 bases and J 2 bases, with 12 bases left between them. This CDR3 has 15 residues. Germline V gene lookup returns CDR1 LNHDA and CDR2 SQIVND (reference sequence). DNA of the CDR3: TGTGCCAGTAGTAGAGCTACTCCCGCCTACAATGAGCAGTTCTTC. Translation: CASSRATPAYNEQFF. The full variable domain, rest sourced from reference TRBV19 and TRBJ2-1, is DGGITQSPKYLFRKEGQNVTLSCEQNLNHDAMYWYRQDPGQGLRLIYYSQIVNDFQKGDIAEGYSVSREKKESFPLTVTSAQKNPTAFYLCASSRATPAYNEQFFGPGTRLTVL.

The V gene is TRBV24-1, the J gene TRBJ2-3; 7 bases fit TRBD2. The germline gives CDR1 KGHDR, CDR2 SFDVKD. The CDR3 sequence is 14 residues long. The junction had 8 bases not matched to a gene; V was cut back by 7 bases and J by 5 bases. CDR3 amino acids: CATSPGREGDTQYF. The DNA for the CDR3 is TGTGCCACCAGCCCAGGGAGGGAAGGAGATACGCAGTATTTT.

The chain combines TRBV30 with TRBJ1-4, with D hard to call. This CDR3 contains 14 residues. The V end lost 0 bases, the J end lost 8 bases, and 13 bases lay between the germline ends. Germline lookup yields CDR1 GTSNPN and CDR2 SVGIG (reference sequence). CDR3 loop: CAWSVLFPPEKLFF. In nucleotides, the CDR3 is TGTGCCTGGAGTGTTTTATTCCCCCCCGAAAAACTGTTTTTT.

In its sample, this clone was seen once. The genes are TRBV2 and TRBJ1-5; no reliable D call. This CDR3 is 13 amino acids long. Germline V gene data show CDR1 as SNHLY and CDR2 as FYNNEI. The V end lost 8 bases, the J end lost 3 bases, and 11 bases lay between the germline ends. CDR3 DNA: TGTGCCAGCGGTCTAGAAATCAATCAGCCCCAGCATTTT. Translation gives CASGLEINQPQHF.

The chain combines TRBV28 with TRBJ2-2, with TRBD2 matching over 7 bases. Germline lookup yields CDR1 MDHEN and CDR2 SYDVKM. After removal of 6 bases from V and 5 bases from J, the junction contained 6 bases not matched to a gene. The CDR3 totals 14 residues. The CDR3 sequence is CASRPGLVTGELFF. In DNA, the CDR3 is TGTGCCAGCAGACCCGGACTAGTTACCGGGGAGCTGTTTTTT.

This chain connects TRBV27 to TRBJ1-2, with D possibly matching TRBD1 (6 bases). The CDR3 totals 14 residues. V was trimmed by 5 bases and J by 0 bases, leaving 10 bases between them. Germline CDR1 reads MNHEY; CDR2 reads SMNVEV (reference sequence). CDR3 sequence (DNA): TGTGCCAGCAGTGAAACAGGGACTAACTATGGCTACACCTTC. Translated, it gives CASSETGTNYGYTF.